The 21 T cell receptor beta chains given below trace back to one sample, sequenced in a study of blood T cells in healthy people across ages. Primers used in a second PCR of about 7 to 11 cycles were a sample-barcoded 5' primer and a J-beta primer mix. MiXCR, run by TCRdb on the 5' RACE reads, gives a single entry per CDR3 protein. The table lists roughly 1,500,000 distinct CDR3 sequences, 34% of them singletons, with roughly 10% in the top ten. The specimen was blood. Receptor source: a woman in her thirties in good health.

This sequence joins TRBV24-1 and TRBJ2-3; D gene unclear. The V end lost 2 bases, the J end lost 0 bases, and 14 bases lay between the germline ends. This CDR3 is 17 amino acids long. From germline, CDR1 is KGHDR and CDR2 SFDVKD. Here the CDR3 DNA reads TGTGCCACCAGTGATTGGGGTAGAGAGGAAAGCACAGATACGCAGTATTTT. Translating it yields CATSDWGREESTDTQYF.

A word on this clonotype: An end of the junction does not agree with germline; a read error may underlie this. The V and J genes are TRBV3-1 and TRBJ2-3, with D possibly being TRBD1 (6 bases). Germline CDR1 and CDR2: LGHDT and YNNKEL (reference sequence). CDR3 length equals 14 residues. The CDR3 protein is CAGSQQGRADTQYF. The CDR3 DNA is TGTGCCGGCAGCCAGCAGGGGCGCGCAGATACGCAGTATTTT.

The J gene is TRBJ2-3, the V gene TRBV6-1, with TRBD2 identical over 8 bases. The CDR3 totals 16 residues. CDR1 is MNHNS, CDR2 SASEGT, per germline. The junction had 9 bases not matched to a gene; V was cut back by 4 bases and J by 3 bases. This CDR3 reads CASSGRKAGVTDTQYF. The CDR3 region has the DNA TGTGCCAGCAGTGGACGGAAAGCGGGAGTTACAGATACGCAGTATTTT.

Remarks on this clonotype: At one end, the junction sequence differs from germline, possibly due to a read error. The chain combines TRBV6-1 with TRBJ2-1; D is possibly TRBD2 (7 bases). CDR3 length equals 14 residues. Germline V gene lookup returns CDR1 MNHNS and CDR2 SASEGT. This CDR3 is CASSDRGAFNEQVF. The CDR3 DNA reads TGTGCCAGCAGTGATCGGGGGGCATTCAATGAGCAGGTCTTC.

The rearrangement links TRBV5-1 to TRBJ2-5; a possible D gene is TRBD2 (7 bases). This CDR3 comprises 16 residues. The V and J ends lost 5 bases and 1 base respectively, with 18 bases between them. CDR1 is SGHRS and CDR2 is YFSETQ in the germline V gene. DNA of the CDR3: TGCGCCAGCAGATTTCGGGGGGACATACCCCAAGAGACCCAGTACTTC. Translated, it gives CASRFRGDIPQETQYF. Full variable domain (rest looked up from reference TRBV5-1 and TRBJ2-5): KAGVTQTPRYLIKTRGQQVTLSCSPISGHRSVSWYQQTPGQGLQFLFEYFSETQRNKGNFPGRFSGRQFSNSRSEMNVSTLELGDSALYLCASRFRGDIPQETQYFGPGTRLLVL.

The J gene is TRBJ2-1, the V gene TRBV28; 8 bases match TRBD1. V was pared by 4 bases and J by 0 bases, with 5 bases of the junction left unmatched. CDR1 MDHEN and CDR2 SYDVKM come from the germline V gene. The CDR3 runs to 16 residues. CDR3 sequence (DNA): TGTGCCAGCAGTTATCAGGGGGCGAGCTCCTACAATGAGCAGTTCTTC. Amino acids: CASSYQGASSYNEQFF.

This clonotype has only a few counts. This chain uses TRBV6-5 with TRBJ1-5, with a possible D match to TRBD1 (5 bases). Germline values: CDR1 MNHEY, CDR2 SVGAGI. CDR3 size: 13 residues. The ends were cut back, 6 bases at V and 11 bases at J, with 17 bases in the middle. The DNA for the CDR3 is TGTGCCAGCAGCCCCGGGACCGGCGGAGCCCAGCATTTT. Translation gives CASSPGTGGAQHF.

V gene TRBV5-1 combines with J gene TRBJ2-7; the match to TRBD2 covers 8 bases. J gave up 2 bases and V 0 bases, and 4 bases lay outside the gene matches. The CDR3 loop spans 15 amino acids. Germline CDR1 and CDR2: SGHRS and YFSETQ. CDR3 residues: CASSLVSGAAYEQYF. The CDR3 DNA reads as TGCGCCAGCAGCTTGGTTAGCGGGGCCGCCTACGAGCAGTACTTC.

In its sample, this clonotype was seen a few times. The genes are TRBV6-6 and TRBJ2-7; 9 bases are shared with TRBD2. This CDR3 comprises 16 residues. Germline trimming cut 6 bases from V and 3 bases from J; bases unmatched to any gene: 12. Germline loops: CDR1 MNHNY, CDR2 SVGAGI (reference sequence). CDR3 loop: CASRGTQSGRIYEQYF. In DNA form, the CDR3 reads TGTGCCAGCAGGGGGACACAAAGCGGGAGGATCTACGAGCAGTACTTC.

Notes on this clonotype: A junction boundary mismatches the germline segment, possibly from a read error. The chain recombines TRBV6-5 with TRBJ1-2, with 10 bases that match TRBD1. The CDR3 has 15 residues. Germline CDR1 is MNHEY and CDR2 is SVGAGI. CDR3 nucleotide sequence: TGTGCCAGCGGGTCCGGGACAGGGGTTTTAGATGGCTGCACCTTC. Amino acid sequence: CASGSGTGVLDGCTF.

This clonotype was picked up a small number of times. The rearrangement links TRBV7-8 to TRBJ1-2; D unclear. The V end was cut by 3 bases, the J end by 0 bases, with 8 bases between. The CDR3 totals 14 residues. The germline CDR1 and CDR2 sequences are SGHVS and FQNEAQ. The CDR3 protein is CASSFRSANYGYTF. The CDR3 bases are TGTGCCAGCAGCTTTAGATCAGCTAACTATGGCTACACCTTC.

The chain links TRBV18 to TRBJ2-6; D is uncertain. In germline, CDR1 is KGHSH, CDR2 LQKENI. There are 16 residues in the CDR3. Between the trimmed V and J ends, which lost 2 bases and 4 bases, there was a span of 12 bases. Here the CDR3 reads CASSPGGGGGANVLTF. The CDR3 DNA is TGTGCCAGCTCACCAGGTGGTGGCGGCGGGGCCAACGTCCTGACTTTC.

This clonotype was observed a handful of times. The rearrangement joins TRBV6-1 to TRBJ2-7, with 11 nucleotides matching TRBD2. With V trimmed by 6 bases and J by 7 bases, 17 bases remained unmatched. The CDR3 loop spans 17 amino acids. CDR1 is MNHNS and CDR2 is SASEGT in the germline V gene. For the CDR3, the DNA is TGTGCCAGCAGCAACCCCGCAGCGACTAGCGGGACGGGAGAGCAGTACTTC. Amino acid sequence: CASSNPAATSGTGEQYF.

The J gene is TRBJ2-1, the V gene TRBV5-1; the match to TRBD2 covers 10 bases. Per the germline V gene, CDR1 is SGHRS and CDR2 is YFSETQ. The V segment lost 0 bases and the J segment 0 bases; nucleotides outside the gene matches: 9. The CDR3 is made up of 19 amino acids. CDR3 DNA: TGCGCCAGCAGCTTGGCCGTGGGACTAGCGCGCAGCTCCTACAATGAGCAGTTCTTC. Amino acids: CASSLAVGLARSSYNEQFF.

In its sample, this clonotype was seen a few times. The chain couples TRBV20-1 to TRBJ1-1; no definite D call. Germline loops: CDR1 DFQATT, CDR2 SNEGSKA (reference sequence). The CDR3 sequence is 14 residues long. The V and J ends lost 4 bases and 1 base respectively, with 13 bases between them. Here the CDR3 reads CSANILGGNTEAFF. In DNA, the CDR3 is TGCAGTGCTAACATATTGGGAGGGAACACTGAAGCTTTCTTT.

V and J are TRBV25-1 and TRBJ1-1; 9 bases fit TRBD1. CDR3 length: 15 residues. Unmatched junction bases numbered 3, after V lost 4 bases and J lost 0 bases. Germline loops: CDR1 MGHDK, CDR2 SYGVNS. The chain's CDR3 is CASSGGQGLNTEAFF. In nucleotides, the CDR3 is TGTGCCAGCAGTGGGGGACAGGGACTGAACACTGAAGCTTTCTTT.

V usage is TRBV3-1 and J usage is TRBJ2-1; no reliable D call. The V end was cut by 2 bases, the J end by 9 bases, with 8 bases between. The CDR3 length is 12 residues. In germline, CDR1 is LGHDT, CDR2 YNNKEL (reference sequence). The CDR3: CASSQRFSEQFF. CDR3 coding DNA: TGTGCCAGCAGCCAACGGTTTTCTGAGCAGTTCTTC.

The chain recombines TRBV5-8 with TRBJ2-1; no clear D. With 4 bases removed from V and 11 bases from J, the gap between germline ends came to 16 bases. Germline lookup yields CDR1 SGHTS and CDR2 YDEGEE. This CDR3 is built from 13 residues. CDR3 nucleotide sequence: TGTGCCAGCAGCACGCGGACGGGCGCGAAGCAGTTCTTC. Translation gives CASSTRTGAKQFF.

The chain is built from TRBV28 and TRBJ1-2; D not certain. This CDR3 has 15 residues. The germline V and J ends were trimmed by 3 bases and 4 bases, with 15 bases remaining between them. The germline CDR1 and CDR2 sequences are MDHEN and SYDVKM. The CDR3 loop is CASSLWGDGLYGYTF. The CDR3 DNA reads as TGTGCCAGCAGTTTGTGGGGAGATGGCCTCTATGGCTACACCTTC.

The sample holds a few counts of this clonotype. A read error may be the cause here, since a much bigger clone is one base away. This chain uses TRBV9 with TRBJ2-1; maybe TRBD2 (6 bases). CDR1 is SGDLS, CDR2 YYNGEE, per germline. The CDR3 length is 15 residues. The CDR3 is CTSSVDGGRYNEQFF. The CDR3 nucleotides are TGTACCAGCAGCGTAGACGGGGGACGCTACAATGAGCAGTTCTTC.

This chain connects TRBV9 to TRBJ2-4; 10 bases match TRBD1. The assigned J gene may be wrong: the sequence end matches TRBJ2-7 better. The CDR3 is 17 amino acids. CDR1 is SGDLS, CDR2 YYNGEE, per germline. The CDR3 DNA sequence: TGTGCCAGCAGCTTAAAAAGTGTGGGACAGGGGCATTCCGAGCAGTACTTC. It specifies CASSLKSVGQGHSEQYF.